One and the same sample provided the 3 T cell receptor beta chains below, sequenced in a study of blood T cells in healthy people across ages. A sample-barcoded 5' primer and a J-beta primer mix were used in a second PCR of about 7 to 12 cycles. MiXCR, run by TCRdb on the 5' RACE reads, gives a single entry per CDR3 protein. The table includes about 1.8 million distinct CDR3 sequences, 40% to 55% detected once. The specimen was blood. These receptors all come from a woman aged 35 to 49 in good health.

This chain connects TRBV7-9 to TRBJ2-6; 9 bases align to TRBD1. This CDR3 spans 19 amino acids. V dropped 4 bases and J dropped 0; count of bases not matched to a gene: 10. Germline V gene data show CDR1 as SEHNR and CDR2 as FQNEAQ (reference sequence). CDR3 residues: CASSSRPGQGPSGANVLTF. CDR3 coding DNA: TGTGCCAGCAGCTCACGCCCGGGACAGGGTCCCTCTGGGGCCAACGTCCTGACTTTC.

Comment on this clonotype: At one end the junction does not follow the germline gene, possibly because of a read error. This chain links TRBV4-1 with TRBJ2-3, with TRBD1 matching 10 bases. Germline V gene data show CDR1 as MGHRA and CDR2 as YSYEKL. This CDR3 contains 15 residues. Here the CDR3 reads CSSSRGQGTTDTQYF. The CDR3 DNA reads TGCTCCAGCAGCCGGGGACAGGGGACGACAGATACGCAGTATTTT.

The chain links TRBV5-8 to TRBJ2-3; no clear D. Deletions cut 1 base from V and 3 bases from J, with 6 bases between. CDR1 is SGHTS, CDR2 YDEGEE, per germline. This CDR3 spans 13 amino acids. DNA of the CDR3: TGTGCCAGCAGCTTGTGGGTTACAGATACGCAGTATTTT. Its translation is CASSLWVTDTQYF.